The 24 T cell receptor beta chains reported below all come from one sample, sequenced in a study of blood T cell repertoires in COVID-19. Assay: immunoSEQ multiplex PCR; the TCRdb copy retains only in-frame clones and omits some. Of approximately 350,000 clones in the sample, approximately 86% were seen once. Sequenced input: peripheral blood. The receptors originated from an older woman with COVID-19, enrolled during active disease.

This rearrangement joins TRBV28 to TRBJ2-5; TRBD1 agrees at 7 bases. The CDR3 contains 13 residues. The germline CDR1 and CDR2 sequences are MDHEN and SYDVKM. The junction had 3 bases not matched to a gene; V was cut back by 3 bases and J by 5 bases. The CDR3 loop is CASSLAGGETQYF. The CDR3 region has the DNA TGTGCCAGCAGTTTGGCAGGGGGTGAGACCCAGTACTTC.

The CDR3 region has the DNA TGTGCCAGCACCGAATCGGGACAGAATAGCAATCAGCCCCAGCATTTT. Protein product: CASTESGQNSNQPQHF. This rearrangement joins TRBV5-5 to TRBJ1-5; TRBD1 aligns across 7 bases. This CDR3 region has 16 residues. Germline V CDR1 and CDR2: SGHKS, YYEKEE (reference sequence). Losses at the gene ends were 6 bases for V and 0 bases for J; bases not matched to a gene: 9.

The V and J genes are TRBV4-3 and TRBJ2-5; 8 bases fit TRBD2. Germline CDR1 reads LGHNA; CDR2 reads YSLEER. The CDR3 extends over 15 amino acids. J was trimmed by 3 bases and V by 4 bases; bases with no gene match: 7. The CDR3 spells CASSRSGGTKETQYF. In DNA, the CDR3 is TGCGCCAGCAGCCGAAGCGGGGGCACTAAAGAGACCCAGTACTTC.

The V and J genes are TRBV27 and TRBJ1-1; 7 positions agree with TRBD1. This CDR3 is built from 15 residues. The trim removed 5 bases at V and 4 bases at J, leaving 10 bases unmatched. Germline CDR1 MNHEY, CDR2 SMNVEV (reference sequence). CDR3 protein: CASSPPDRVSTEAFF. In DNA, the CDR3 is TGTGCCAGCAGTCCCCCAGACAGGGTATCCACTGAAGCTTTCTTT.

The rearrangement uses TRBV13 and TRBJ2-6, with D perhaps TRBD2 (6 bases). Germline values: CDR1 PRHDT, CDR2 FYEKMQ (reference sequence). V lost 8 bases and J 0 bases, leaving 14 bases between the germline ends. The CDR3 spans 16 residues. CDR3 sequence reads: CASLFGGPSGANVLTF. The CDR3 nucleotides read TGTGCCAGCCTCTTTGGAGGGCCCTCTGGGGCCAACGTCCTGACTTTC.

The rearrangement links TRBV4-2 to TRBJ2-3, with 14 bases that match TRBD2. Germline V lookup: CDR1 LGHNA, CDR2 YNFKEQ. V lost 2 bases, J lost 0 bases, and 10 bases stayed unmatched. The CDR3 is 20 residues long. The CDR3, as DNA: TGTGCCAGCAGCCAATCTGGACTAGCGGGGGGATGGAGAAGCACAGATACGCAGTATTTT. Its translation: CASSQSGLAGGWRSTDTQYF.

The DNA for the CDR3 is TGTGCCAGCAGCCAAGAAGCGGGACACTACAATCAGCCCCAGCATTTT. As protein: CASSQEAGHYNQPQHF. This chain uses TRBV4-2 with TRBJ1-5; D is possibly TRBD1 (6 bases). Germline V gene lookup returns CDR1 LGHNA and CDR2 YNFKEQ. Trimming left V 0 bases short and J 3 bases short, with 12 bases between. CDR3 length equals 16 residues.

This clone appeared a few times. The chain couples TRBV4-1 to TRBJ2-2, with TRBD1 matching over 8 bases. Germline V gene sequence: CDR1 MGHRA, CDR2 YSYEKL. CDR3 size: 16 residues. V gave up 9 bases and J gave up 3 bases; unmatched junction bases: 12. DNA of the CDR3: TGCGCCAGTTATAACCAGGGGGCTAAGGACACCGGGGAGCTGTTTTTT. Translated: CASYNQGAKDTGELFF.

V is TRBV3-1 (or the pseudogene TRBV3-2) and J is TRBJ2-3, with 9 bases fitting TRBD1. J was trimmed by 2 bases and V by 4 bases; bases with no gene match: 4. From germline, CDR1 is LGHDT and CDR2 YNNKEL (reference sequence). The CDR3 spans 15 residues. The CDR3, as DNA: TGTGCCAGCAGCCGGAAACAGGGGGCCACAGATACGCAGTATTTT. It codes for CASSRKQGATDTQYF.

The chain uses TRBV7-9 and TRBJ2-5, with TRBD1 identical over 8 bases. The CDR3 contains 15 residues. Trimming removed 3 bases from V and 5 bases from J; junction bases left unmatched: 8. Germline CDR1 SEHNR, CDR2 FQNEAQ (reference sequence). For the CDR3, the DNA is TGTGCCAGCAGCTTTGCTGGACAGGGCATGGAGACCCAGTACTTC. Translating it yields CASSFAGQGMETQYF.

This chain connects TRBV7-3 to TRBJ2-1; the match to TRBD2 covers 10 bases. With 4 bases clipped from V and 5 bases from J, the junction kept 5 bases outside the gene matches. Germline CDR1 is SGHTA and CDR2 is FQGTGA. The CDR3 length is 15 residues. CDR3 DNA sequence: TGTGCCAGCAGCTGGGGACTAGCGTTCAACAATGAGCAGTTCTTC. Encoded protein: CASSWGLAFNNEQFF.

CDR3: CASRDIIPGEPQHF. Here the CDR3 DNA reads TGTGCCAGCAGGGACATCATACCTGGGGAGCCCCAGCATTTT. V is TRBV6-5 and J is TRBJ1-5; D is perhaps TRBD1 (5 bases). V lost 6 bases and J lost 8, with 17 bases in between. CDR1 is MNHEY and CDR2 is SVGAGI in the germline V gene. CDR3 size: 14 residues.

This rearrangement joins TRBV7-2 to TRBJ2-3, with TRBD2 as a possible D gene (5 bases). Germline lookup yields CDR1 SGHTA and CDR2 FQGNSA. The CDR3 sequence is 15 residues long. V shed 6 bases and J shed 0 bases, with 13 bases lying between them. As DNA, the CDR3 is TGTGCCAGCAGGGACCAGCGGCTTAGCACAGATACGCAGTATTTT. Protein sequence: CASRDQRLSTDTQYF.

This rearrangement joins TRBV30 to TRBJ1-6; TRBD1 matches 10 bases. Germline assignment: CDR1 GTSNPN and CDR2 SVGIG (reference sequence). The J segment lost 7 bases and the V segment lost 5 bases, leaving 8 bases of the junction unmatched. The CDR3 has 15 amino acids. The DNA of the CDR3 is TGTGCCTGGGACCCGGGACAGGGGTACAATTCACCCCTCCACTTT. It encodes CAWDPGQGYNSPLHF.

This clone was detected only a few times. V is TRBV15 and J is TRBJ1-1, with unresolved D. Germline V lookup: CDR1 LNHNV, CDR2 YYDKDF (reference sequence). CDR3 length: 12 amino acids. V lost 1 base and J 4 bases, leaving 4 bases between the germline ends. In DNA form, the CDR3 reads TGTGCCACCAGCAGAGGGCTCACTGAAGCTTTCTTT. It codes for CATSRGLTEAFF.

This rearrangement joins TRBV9 to TRBJ2-1, with a tentative D call TRBD2 (6 bases). V was pared by 4 bases and J by 7 bases, with 12 bases between. Germline V CDR1 and CDR2: SGDLS, YYNGEE. This CDR3 has 13 amino acids. CDR3 sequence: CASSPRLVNEQFF. DNA for the CDR3: TGTGCCAGCAGCCCTAGACTAGTTAATGAGCAGTTCTTC.

The chain employs TRBV6-5 and TRBJ1-1, with 8 bases identical to TRBD1. Germline-derived CDR1 and CDR2 are MNHEY and SVGAGI. The ends lost 4 bases at V and 4 bases at J; junction bases unmatched: 5. The CDR3 totals 14 residues. Here the CDR3 reads CASSSNQGATEAFF. Written as DNA, the CDR3 is TGTGCCAGCAGTTCGAACCAGGGGGCCACTGAAGCTTTCTTT.

The rearrangement joins TRBV30 to TRBJ1-1, with 9 bases lining up with TRBD1. In germline, CDR1 is GTSNPN, CDR2 SVGIG (reference sequence). CDR3 size: 14 residues. V lost 4 bases to trimming and J lost 5 bases; unmatched junction nucleotides: 8. Here the CDR3 reads CAWNEFGQGTEAFF. The CDR3 nucleotides are TGTGCCTGGAACGAATTCGGACAGGGGACTGAAGCTTTCTTT.

The V gene is TRBV6-6, the J gene TRBJ2-6; TRBD1 aligns across 8 bases. Per germline, CDR1 MNHNY and CDR2 SVGAGI (reference sequence). With 5 bases clipped from V and 0 bases from J, the junction kept 9 bases outside the gene matches. The CDR3 sequence is 18 residues long. CDR3 sequence reads: CASSRTGSTYSGANVLTF. In DNA, the CDR3 is TGTGCCAGCAGTCGGACAGGGTCCACCTACTCTGGGGCCAACGTCCTGACTTTC.

The chain couples TRBV14 to TRBJ2-7; D is possibly TRBD1 (5 bases). The CDR3 is 15 amino acids. The germline CDR1 and CDR2 sequences are SGHDN and FVKESK. V lost 1 base and J 3 bases, leaving 13 bases between the germline ends. CDR3 sequence reads: CASSQVAGQGYEQYF. Written as DNA, the CDR3 is TGTGCCAGCAGCCAAGTGGCCGGGCAGGGCTACGAGCAGTACTTC.

The rearrangement joins TRBV24-1 to TRBJ2-3; 8 bases line up with TRBD1. Unmatched junction bases numbered 2, after V lost 4 bases and J lost 0 bases. This CDR3 is built from 15 residues. Germline assignment: CDR1 KGHDR and CDR2 SFDVKD. The CDR3 DNA reads as TGTGCCACCAGTGACGGACAGGGTAGCACAGATACGCAGTATTTT. This sequence encodes CATSDGQGSTDTQYF.

V usage is TRBV6-2 or TRBV6-3 and J usage is TRBJ2-7; 7 nucleotides align to TRBD2. This CDR3 spans 13 amino acids. Germline values: CDR1 MNHEY, CDR2 SVGEGT. V was clipped by 4 bases and J by 7 bases; unmatched bases: 7. CDR3 in amino acids: CASSSRLAWEQYF. In nucleotides, the CDR3 is TGTGCCAGCAGTTCCCGACTAGCCTGGGAGCAGTACTTC.

CDR3 bases: TGTGCCAGCAGCTTGGTGGCTGGGGGGATTAATGAAAAACTGTTTTTT. It is translated as CASSLVAGGINEKLFF. The rearrangement uses TRBV5-5 and TRBJ1-4, with D tentatively TRBD1 (5 bases). Germline values: CDR1 SGHKS, CDR2 YYEKEE (reference sequence). Trimming took 0 bases from V and 4 from J, leaving 13 bases between them. This CDR3 is built from 16 residues.

The chain is built from TRBV21-1 and TRBJ1-1. TRBV21-1 is tagged as a pseudogene. This CDR3 is 14 amino acids long. The CDR3 here is CASSKGSGNTEAFF. CDR3 sequence (DNA): TGTGCCAGCAGCAAAGGGTCCGGGAACACTGAAGCTTTCTTT.